The 26 T cell receptor beta chains below all came from one sample that was sequenced in a study of shared clonotypes between healthy human individuals (dated by TCRdb to the early 2020s). The library relied on the immunoSEQ multiplex PCR assay. The clones in this table, taken by TCRdb from immuneACCESS, are in-frame only. Not every clone is retained; where verified, under half of the shortfall comes from an unresolved V gene, and the cause of the rest is unknown. Here the sample has fewer than 1.4 million clones; around 78% occur a single time. 0.5% to 0.65% of the sample rests with the top ten. Sample: memory CD4+ T cells from PBMCs. Taken with the paper, the label for cell subset or site translates to: CD45RA-negative fraction. The origin of the receptors is a man aged 18 to 29 in good health. Some clones in this sample may be carry-over from other donors' samples.

This clone was observed many times. This chain joins TRBV18 and TRBJ2-7; the D is unclear. The germline V gene has CDR1 KGHSH and CDR2 LQKENI. The CDR3 has 15 amino acids. V was cut by 3 bases and J by 6 bases, with 18 bases left in between. CDR3 in DNA: TGTGCCAGCTCACCGCCAGCAGGTCGGGCTGGCGAGCAGTACTTC. Translation: CASSPPAGRAGEQYF.

This clone has a handful of counts. The chain employs TRBV5-4 and TRBJ2-6; D is perhaps TRBD1 or TRBD2 (7 bases each). Germline assignment: CDR1 SGHNT and CDR2 YYREEE (reference sequence). The CDR3 runs to 16 residues. The V and J ends lost 6 bases and 2 bases respectively, with 15 bases between them. CDR3 residues: CASNGRGGAGANVLTF. The CDR3 DNA sequence: TGTGCCAGCAACGGCAGGGGGGGCGCTGGGGCCAACGTCCTGACTTTC.

This clone was counted a few times. This sequence joins TRBV6-1 and TRBJ1-1; TRBD1 matches 7 bases. V lost 3 bases to trimming and J lost 1 base; unmatched junction nucleotides: 2. The germline CDR1 and CDR2 sequences are MNHNS and SASEGT. CDR3 length: 14 amino acids. CDR3 DNA: TGTGCCAGCAGTGAGCAGGGGGGGAACACTGAAGCTTTCTTT. Its translation: CASSEQGGNTEAFF.

The J gene is TRBJ1-1, the V gene TRBV7-2; TRBD1 might be the D (6 bases). With 5 bases removed from V and 4 bases from J, the gap between germline ends came to 14 bases. Germline V gives CDR1 SGHTA, CDR2 FQGNSA. CDR3 length equals 14 residues. CDR3 sequence reads: CASSVQGWGTEAFF. CDR3 DNA: TGTGCCAGCAGCGTACAGGGCTGGGGCACTGAAGCTTTCTTT. The full variable domain, its missing parts supplied by reference TRBV7-2 and TRBJ1-1, is GAGVSQSPSNKVTEKGKDVELRCDPISGHTALYWYRQSLGQGLEFLIYFQGNSAPDKSGLPSDRFSAERTGGSVSTLTIQRTQQEDSAVYLCASSVQGWGTEAFFGQGTRLTVV.

V gene TRBV28 combines with J gene TRBJ1-5; maybe TRBD1 (5 bases). V lost 8 bases and J lost 0, with 17 bases in between. CDR3 length: 16 amino acids. The germline V gene has CDR1 MDHEN and CDR2 SYDVKM. The CDR3 DNA reads TGTGCCAGCGCATTTGGGGGTGCGAATAGCAATCAGCCCCAGCATTTT. It encodes CASAFGGANSNQPQHF.

A note on this clone: This may stem from a read error, because a much larger clone lies one nucleotide away. V usage is TRBV2 and J usage is TRBJ1-4; no reliable D call. The V gene's germline CDR1 is SNHLY and CDR2 FYNNEI. This CDR3 is 14 amino acids long. CDR3 sequence (DNA): TGTGCCAGCAGTGAATCGAGGCCTGATGAAAAACTGCTTTTT. Encoded protein: CASSESRPDEKLLF.

This chain uses TRBV10-3 with TRBJ1-4, with D maybe TRBD1 (6 bases). Germline V gene sequence: CDR1 ENHRY, CDR2 SYGVKD. This CDR3 comprises 14 residues. Between the trimmed V and J ends, which lost 2 bases and 7 bases, there was a span of 11 bases. CDR3 amino acids: CAISEGGLGEKLFF. CDR3 nucleotides: TGTGCCATCAGTGAGGGGGGGCTGGGTGAAAAACTGTTTTTT.

CDR3 sequence reads: CASSVLYYEQYF. The CDR3 DNA follows: TGTGCCAGCAGTGTACTATACTACGAGCAGTACTTC. The chain recombines TRBV2 with TRBJ2-7, with D unresolved. In germline, CDR1 is SNHLY, CDR2 FYNNEI. V was shortened by 4 bases and J by 3 bases, with 7 bases between the two germline ends. This CDR3 is 12 amino acids long. Full variable domain (missing parts from reference TRBV2 and TRBJ2-7): EPEVTQTPSHQVTQMGQEVILRCVPISNHLYFYWYRQILGQKVEFLVSFYNNEISEKSEIFDDQFSVERPDGSNFTLKIRSTKLEDSAMYFCASSVLYYEQYFGPGTRLTVT.

The chain is built from TRBV5-1 and TRBJ2-1; D unclear. CDR1 SGHRS and CDR2 YFSETQ come from the germline V gene. The CDR3 has 17 amino acids. V was cut by 4 bases and J by 0 bases, with 17 bases left in between. The chain's CDR3 is CASSGWVKDNSYNEQFF. The CDR3 DNA reads as TGCGCCAGCAGCGGGTGGGTCAAAGACAACTCCTACAATGAGCAGTTCTTC.

This clone was observed a handful of times. The DNA for the CDR3 is TGTGCCAGCAGTGGACAGGGGGCGAGGTATTTT. It translates to CASSGQGARYF. The rearrangement uses TRBV6-5 and TRBJ2-3; TRBD1 aligns across 11 bases. CDR3 length: 11 amino acids. Germline assignment: CDR1 MNHEY and CDR2 SVGAGI. The V segment lost 5 bases and the J segment 14 bases; nucleotides outside the gene matches: 3.

In its sample, this clone was seen a few times. V gene TRBV23-1 combines with J gene TRBJ2-6; the D is unclear. TRBV23-1 qualifies as an ORF whose function is uncertain. Trimming removed 4 bases from V and 0 bases from J, with 13 bases in between. CDR3 size: 17 residues. The CDR3 sequence: CASSRAGRISGANVLTF. Here the CDR3 DNA reads TGCGCCAGCAGTCGAGCAGGCCGCATCTCTGGGGCCAACGTCCTGACTTTC.

CDR3 residues: CASRGQGGFRDYGYTF. The CDR3 DNA reads TGCGCCAGCAGGGGACAGGGGGGATTTCGAGACTATGGCTACACCTTC. The V gene is TRBV10-2, the J gene TRBJ1-2; 11 bases are shared with TRBD1. Looked up from germline, CDR1 is WSHSY and CDR2 is SAAADI. The V and J ends lost 6 bases and 3 bases, in that order; junction bases with no gene match: 9. The CDR3 totals 16 residues.

Only one count was recorded for this clone. The chain carries TRBV7-2 and TRBJ2-7; 7 positions agree with TRBD1. The germline CDR1 and CDR2 sequences are SGHTA and FQGNSA. The CDR3 runs to 13 residues. V was pared by 3 bases and J by 5 bases, with 4 bases of the junction left unmatched. CDR3 sequence reads: CASSFDRDNEQYF. CDR3 nucleotides: TGTGCCAGCAGCTTCGACAGGGACAACGAGCAGTACTTC.

This clone appeared a few times. Within the sample, other DNA sequences also encode this same CDR3. The chain employs TRBV9 and TRBJ2-7; D ambiguous. The CDR3 length is 14 residues. V was clipped by 7 bases and J by 0 bases, with 14 bases between them. CDR1 SGDLS and CDR2 YYNGEE come from the germline V gene. CDR3 sequence (DNA): TGTGCCAGCTCCCCCAGGATAGACTCCTACGAGCAGTACTTC. Its translation: CASSPRIDSYEQYF.

To note about this clone: A read error may produce the germline difference seen at one junction end. The J gene is TRBJ1-2, the V gene TRBV5-6, with no clear D. Looked up from germline, CDR1 is SGHDT and CDR2 is YYEEEE. This CDR3 has 15 amino acids. Written as DNA, the CDR3 is TGTGCCAGCACCTTGGAGCCCACAGCTAACTATGGCTACACCTTC. The encoded protein is CASTLEPTANYGYTF.

Written as DNA, the CDR3 is TGTGCCAGCAGCTCGTGGAATATTGGCTACACCTTC. Translated: CASSSWNIGYTF. The chain is built from TRBV7-2 and TRBJ1-2; D gene uncertain. With 4 bases removed from V and 7 bases from J, the gap between germline ends came to 10 bases. The CDR3 length is 12 residues. Germline assignment: CDR1 SGHTA and CDR2 FQGNSA.

This CDR3 reads CASSSNRGFNTEAFF. CDR3 coding DNA: TGTGCCAGCAGCTCCAACAGGGGATTTAACACTGAAGCTTTCTTT. The chain has TRBV7-2 and TRBJ1-1; the match to TRBD1 covers 7 bases. CDR1 is SGHTA, CDR2 FQGNSA, per germline. V shed 4 bases and J 2 bases; nucleotides not matched to a gene: 7. The CDR3 has 15 amino acids.

A remark on this clone: Different DNA sequences within this sample yield the same CDR3. This sequence joins TRBV15 and TRBJ1-5; D gene ambiguous. V shed 0 bases and J shed 5 bases, with 2 bases lying between them. The CDR3 has 12 residues. Germline values: CDR1 LNHNV, CDR2 YYDKDF (reference sequence). In DNA form, the CDR3 reads TGTGCCACCAGCAGAGACCATCAGCCCCAGCATTTT. Translation: CATSRDHQPQHF.

The V call is TRBV7-6, the J call TRBJ2-2; 9 nucleotides match TRBD1. V lost 6 bases, J lost 4 bases, and 6 bases stayed unmatched. Germline V lookup: CDR1 SGHVS, CDR2 FNYEAQ. This CDR3 is 15 amino acids long. CDR3 region: CASRVGQGITGELFF. In nucleotides, the CDR3 is TGTGCCAGCAGAGTGGGACAGGGCATCACCGGGGAGCTGTTTTTT.

This clone turned up a few times. Other DNA sequences in the same sample also yield this CDR3. The chain recombines TRBV9 with TRBJ2-7; D is undetermined. Germline CDR1 is SGDLS and CDR2 is YYNGEE. The V and J ends lost 0 bases and 1 base respectively, with 8 bases between them. The length of the CDR3 is 14 residues. The CDR3, as DNA: TGTGCCAGCAGCGTAGCCTGGGGATCCTACGAGCAGTACTTC. This encodes CASSVAWGSYEQYF.

V is TRBV4-2 and J is TRBJ2-2; TRBD1 aligns across 7 bases. V gave up 3 bases and J gave up 0 bases; unmatched junction bases: 4. Germline V gene sequence: CDR1 LGHNA, CDR2 YNFKEQ. This CDR3 contains 16 residues. The CDR3 sequence is CASSQGQYSNTGELFF. The CDR3 nucleotides read TGTGCCAGCAGCCAGGGACAGTACTCGAACACCGGGGAGCTGTTTTTT.

Only one count was recorded for this clone. This sequence joins TRBV29-1 and TRBJ2-5; TRBD2 matches at 9 bases. V dropped 6 bases and J dropped 3; count of bases not matched to a gene: 14. Germline V gene sequence: CDR1 SQVTM, CDR2 ANQGSEA. The CDR3 spans 16 residues. The CDR3 is CSVGGIISGRKETQYF. The CDR3 coding sequence is TGCAGCGTGGGTGGCATTATTAGCGGGAGAAAAGAGACCCAGTACTTC.

This sequence joins TRBV4-3 and TRBJ2-1; weak D call: TRBD2 (6 bases). Trimming cost V 1 base and J 10 bases, with 11 bases left between them. This CDR3 contains 13 residues. Per the germline V gene, CDR1 is LGHNA and CDR2 is YSLEER. CDR3 loop: CASSQGPAGEQFF. The CDR3 nucleotides are TGCGCCAGCAGCCAAGGCCCGGCGGGAGAGCAGTTCTTC.

The genes are TRBV14 and TRBJ2-2; TRBD1 is a possible D gene (5 bases). Germline V gives CDR1 SGHDN, CDR2 FVKESK. Trimming removed 0 bases from V and 5 bases from J, with 16 bases in between. The CDR3 sequence is 17 residues long. In nucleotides, the CDR3 is TGTGCCAGCAGCCAAGACCAGGGCAGAGCGAGGACCGGGGAGCTGTTTTTT. Translated, it gives CASSQDQGRARTGELFF.

This clone showed up just a few times. V and J are TRBV5-1 and TRBJ2-6; unclear D gene. The germline V and J ends were trimmed by 0 bases and 1 base, with 11 bases remaining between them. The CDR3 covers 17 residues. Germline CDR1 SGHRS, CDR2 YFSETQ. As DNA, the CDR3 is TGCGCCAGCAGCTTGGGGTCAGGCGGTTCTGGGGCCAACGTCCTGACTTTC. Its translation: CASSLGSGGSGANVLTF.

This chain uses TRBV18 with TRBJ2-7; the match to TRBD1 covers 10 bases. Germline assignment: CDR1 KGHSH and CDR2 LQKENI. With 4 bases clipped from V and 0 bases from J, the junction kept 18 bases outside the gene matches. The CDR3 sequence is 20 residues long. CDR3 sequence (DNA): TGTGCCAGCTCACGAGCGCCGGGACAGGGGCGCGTTGGGAGCTCCTACGAGCAGTACTTC. Residues: CASSRAPGQGRVGSSYEQYF.